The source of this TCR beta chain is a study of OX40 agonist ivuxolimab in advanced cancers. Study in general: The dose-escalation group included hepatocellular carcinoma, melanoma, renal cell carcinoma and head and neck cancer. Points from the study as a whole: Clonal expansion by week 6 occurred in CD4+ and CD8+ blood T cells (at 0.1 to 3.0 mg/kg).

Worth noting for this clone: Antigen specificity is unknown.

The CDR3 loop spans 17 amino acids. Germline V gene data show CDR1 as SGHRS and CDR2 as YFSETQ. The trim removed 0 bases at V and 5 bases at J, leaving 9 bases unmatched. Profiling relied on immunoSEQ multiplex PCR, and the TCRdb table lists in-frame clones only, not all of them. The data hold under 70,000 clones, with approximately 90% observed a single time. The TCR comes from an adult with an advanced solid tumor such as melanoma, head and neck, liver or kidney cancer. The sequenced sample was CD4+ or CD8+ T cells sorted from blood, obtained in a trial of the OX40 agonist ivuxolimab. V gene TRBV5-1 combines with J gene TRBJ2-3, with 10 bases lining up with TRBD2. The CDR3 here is CASSLASAGGPQDTQYF. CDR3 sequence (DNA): TGCGCCAGCAGCTTGGCCTCAGCGGGGGGGCCCCAAGATACGCAGTATTTT.